This T cell receptor beta chain is from a study of T cell repertoires in cytomegalovirus infection. TCRdb re-called the reads through MiXCR, storing one row per CDR3 protein. The sample contains some 680,000 distinct CDR3 sequences, 35% of which appear only once. Germline V gene lookup returns CDR1 MNHNY and CDR2 SVGAGI (reference sequence). V was trimmed by 4 bases and J by 12 bases, leaving 16 bases between them. The CDR3 sequence is 14 residues long. The sequencing sample was made of PBMCs. This TCR derives from a human donor in good health (CMV status not recorded). Some clones in this sample may be carry-over from other donors' samples. V usage is TRBV6-6 and J usage is TRBJ1-6; D is perhaps TRBD1 (5 bases). In DNA, the CDR3 is TGTGCCAGCAGTTGGTTGAGGGACGGCGGACCCCTCCACTTT. It specifies CASSWLRDGGPLHF.